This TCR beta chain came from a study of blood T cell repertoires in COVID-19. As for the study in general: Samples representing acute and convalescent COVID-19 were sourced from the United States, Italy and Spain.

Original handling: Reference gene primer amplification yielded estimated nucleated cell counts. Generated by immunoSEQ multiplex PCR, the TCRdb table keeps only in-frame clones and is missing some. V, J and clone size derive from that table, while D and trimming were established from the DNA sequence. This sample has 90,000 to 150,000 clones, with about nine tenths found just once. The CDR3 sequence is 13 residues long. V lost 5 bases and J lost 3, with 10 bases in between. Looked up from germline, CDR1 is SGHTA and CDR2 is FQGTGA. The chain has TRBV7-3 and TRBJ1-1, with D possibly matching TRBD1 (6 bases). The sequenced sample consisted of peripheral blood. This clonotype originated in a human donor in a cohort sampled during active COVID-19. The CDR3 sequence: CASSRKGDTEAFF. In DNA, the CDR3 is TGTGCCAGCAGCCGGAAGGGGGACACTGAAGCTTTCTTT. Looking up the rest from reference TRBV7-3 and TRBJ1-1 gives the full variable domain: GAGVSQTPSNKVTEKGKYVELRCDPISGHTALYWYRQSLGQGPEFLIYFQGTGAADDSGLPNDRFFAVRPEGSVSTLKIQRTERGDSAVYLCASSRKGDTEAFFGQGTRLTVV.